These 26 T cell receptor beta chains share one sample of origin, sequenced in a study of shared clonotypes between healthy human individuals. Profiling relied on immunoSEQ multiplex PCR, and the TCRdb table lists in-frame clones only, not all of them. The sample shows roughly 1,800,000 clones, approximately 95% of them seen only once. The naive CD8 population came from CD45RO-negative cells selected for CCR7, without terminally differentiated effector memory CD45RA+ cells. Sequenced: naive CD8+ T cells sorted from blood. All receptors derive from a man in his late teens or twenties in good health.

The rearrangement joins TRBV7-9 to TRBJ1-3; D is undetermined. V was pared by 4 bases and J by 0 bases, with 4 bases between. The CDR3 totals 13 residues. Germline values: CDR1 SEHNR, CDR2 FQNEAQ (reference sequence). The CDR3 nucleotides read TGTGCCAGCAGCTACAACTCTGGAAACACCATATATTTT. Translation: CASSYNSGNTIYF.

V gene TRBV4-3 combines with J gene TRBJ1-1, with D uncertain. Trimming shortened V by 3 bases and J by 7 bases, and 6 bases separated the two germline ends. The CDR3 loop spans 11 amino acids. Germline-derived CDR1 and CDR2 are LGHNA and YSLEER. The CDR3 loop is CASSHGLEAFF. The CDR3 DNA is TGCGCCAGCAGCCACGGACTTGAAGCTTTCTTT.

The rearrangement joins TRBV30 to TRBJ2-5; 10 bases are shared with TRBD2. The DNA end favors TRBJ2-7, so the J call may be wrong. The CDR3 runs 13 residues. Germline lookup yields CDR1 GTSNPN and CDR2 SVGIG (reference sequence). The CDR3 nucleotides read TGTGCCTTCACTAGCGGGGCAGCCTACGAGCAGTACTTC. Amino acid sequence: CAFTSGAAYEQYF.

Concerning this clone itself: Other DNA sequences in this sample translate to the same CDR3. The chain has TRBV5-6 and TRBJ1-1; D gene ambiguous. There are 14 residues in the CDR3. CDR1 and CDR2 (germline): SGHDT, YYEEEE. Trimming pared 0 bases from V and 0 bases from J, leaving 6 bases between. CDR3 DNA: TGTGCCAGCAGCTTGGTCGGGGTGAACACTGAAGCTTTCTTT. Protein: CASSLVGVNTEAFF.

The chain employs TRBV7-9 and TRBJ2-1; 9 nucleotides line up with TRBD1. The length of the CDR3 is 15 residues. The V and J ends lost 2 bases and 7 bases, in that order; junction bases with no gene match: 6. Per germline, CDR1 SEHNR and CDR2 FQNEAQ (reference sequence). The DNA for the CDR3 is TGTGCCAGCAGCTTAAGCACAGGGGGCTCTAATGAGCAGTTCTTC. Protein product: CASSLSTGGSNEQFF.

The V call is TRBV7-9, the J call TRBJ2-3; no reliable D call. The CDR3 totals 15 residues. Between the trimmed V and J ends, which lost 1 base and 2 bases, there was a span of 10 bases. Germline lookup yields CDR1 SEHNR and CDR2 FQNEAQ (reference sequence). This CDR3 reads CASSLDRVATDTQYF. CDR3 DNA sequence: TGTGCCAGCAGCTTAGACCGTGTCGCCACAGATACGCAGTATTTT.

The sample holds one count of this clone. The chain joins TRBV27 to TRBJ1-5, with 8 nucleotides matching TRBD1. Germline V gives CDR1 MNHEY, CDR2 SMNVEV (reference sequence). V lost 5 bases, J lost 5 bases, and 2 bases stayed unmatched. This CDR3 has 13 residues. The CDR3 is CASSQTGDQPQHF. The CDR3 DNA reads TGTGCCAGCAGTCAGACAGGGGATCAGCCCCAGCATTTT.

This rearrangement joins TRBV6-5 to TRBJ2-7; 9 positions agree with TRBD1. This CDR3 has 16 amino acids. V lost 2 bases, J lost 2 bases, and 7 bases stayed unmatched. Germline CDR1 reads MNHEY; CDR2 reads SVGAGI. This CDR3 reads CASSYGTGGPAYEQYF. The CDR3 nucleotides read TGTGCCAGCAGTTACGGAACAGGGGGCCCTGCCTACGAGCAGTACTTC.

For this clone: Other DNA sequences in this specimen translate into the identical CDR3. The chain combines TRBV28 with TRBJ2-2; no reliable D call. CDR3 length: 13 residues. V was shortened by 6 bases and J by 1 base, with 6 bases between the two germline ends. Germline V gene lookup returns CDR1 MDHEN and CDR2 SYDVKM. The CDR3 sequence: CASSFLNTGELFF. CDR3 sequence (DNA): TGTGCCAGCAGCTTTCTGAACACCGGGGAGCTGTTTTTT.

The gene calls are TRBV4-3 and TRBJ2-2; 9 bases align to TRBD2. The ends lost 2 bases at V and 1 base at J; junction bases unmatched: 5. Germline assignment: CDR1 LGHNA and CDR2 YSLEER. This CDR3 is built from 17 residues. The CDR3 sequence: CASSQMASGENTGELFF. In DNA form, the CDR3 reads TGCGCCAGCAGCCAAATGGCTAGCGGGGAGAACACCGGGGAGCTGTTTTTT.

V usage is TRBV29-1 and J usage is TRBJ2-3, with 8 bases lining up with TRBD2. V lost 7 bases, J lost 4 bases, and 13 bases stayed unmatched. Germline V gene data show CDR1 as SQVTM and CDR2 as ANQGSEA. The CDR3 is made up of 15 amino acids. CDR3 DNA: TGCAGCGCCTTATCACTAGCGGAGGGGGCAGATACGCAGTATTTT. It specifies CSALSLAEGADTQYF.

The count of this clone is one. J is TRBJ2-4 and V is TRBV10-3; D is possibly TRBD2 (6 bases). The CDR3 consists of 15 residues. Trimming took 3 bases from V and 8 from J, leaving 17 bases between them. Germline values: CDR1 ENHRY, CDR2 SYGVKD. The CDR3: CAISDPGLNSDIQYF. The CDR3 DNA reads as TGTGCCATCAGTGATCCGGGACTTAATTCGGACATTCAGTACTTC.

The rearrangement uses TRBV10-3 and TRBJ2-3; D is ambiguous. The V and J ends lost 5 bases and 4 bases respectively, with 10 bases between them. Germline V gives CDR1 ENHRY, CDR2 SYGVKD. The CDR3 contains 13 residues. DNA of the CDR3: TGTGCCATCAGTCCCAAATTGGCAGATACGCAGTATTTT. This codes for CAISPKLADTQYF.

This clone appeared once. Other DNA sequences in this specimen translate into the identical CDR3. Written as DNA, the CDR3 is TGTGCCAGCAGCTGGCAGGGGTACGAGCAGTACTTC. The encoded protein is CASSWQGYEQYF. The gene calls are TRBV28 and TRBJ2-7, with D possibly TRBD1 on 6 matching bases. The CDR3 covers 12 residues. Germline-derived CDR1 and CDR2 are MDHEN and SYDVKM. The germline V and J ends were trimmed by 6 bases and 4 bases, with 10 bases remaining between them. Supplemented by reference TRBV28 and TRBJ2-7, the full variable domain reads DVKVTQSSRYLVKRTGEKVFLECVQDMDHENMFWYRQDPGLGLRLIYFSYDVKMKEKGDIPEGYSVSREKKERFSLILESASTNQTSMYLCASSWQGYEQYFGPGTRLTVT.

With respect to this clone: The sample carries other DNA sequences with the same CDR3. V is TRBV5-1 and J is TRBJ1-1, with D possibly TRBD1 on 6 matching bases. V gave up 5 bases and J gave up 1 base, with 12 bases separating them. The CDR3 has 14 amino acids. Looked up from germline, CDR1 is SGHRS and CDR2 is YFSETQ. CDR3 DNA: TGCGCCAGCAGTCTGGGGGCGGGGAACACTGAAGCTTTCTTT. Translated, it gives CASSLGAGNTEAFF.

This clone has just a few counts. CDR3 bases: TGCGCCAGCAGCTTGGTGGAGCAGATGAACACTGAAGCTTTCTTT. Amino acid sequence: CASSLVEQMNTEAFF. The chain recombines TRBV5-1 with TRBJ1-1; D is uncertain. CDR1 and CDR2 from the germline V gene are SGHRS and YFSETQ. Trimming took 0 bases from V and 0 from J, leaving 9 bases between them. The CDR3 is 15 residues long. Variable domain in full (rest from reference TRBV5-1 and TRBJ1-1): KAGVTQTPRYLIKTRGQQVTLSCSPISGHRSVSWYQQTPGQGLQFLFEYFSETQRNKGNFPGRFSGRQFSNSRSEMNVSTLELGDSALYLCASSLVEQMNTEAFFGQGTRLTVV.

The CDR3 sequence: CASSQSSSGSDNEQFF. DNA of the CDR3: TGCGCCAGCAGCCAATCTTCTAGCGGGAGCGACAATGAGCAGTTCTTC. The rearrangement links TRBV4-1 to TRBJ2-1; 10 bases align to TRBD2. CDR1 and CDR2 (germline): MGHRA, YSYEKL. This CDR3 has 16 amino acids. Germline trimming cut 2 bases from V and 5 bases from J; bases unmatched to any gene: 6.

This sequence joins TRBV5-6 and TRBJ2-3; 10 positions agree with TRBD2. V was pared by 1 base and J by 9 bases, with 8 bases of the junction left unmatched. Per the germline V gene, CDR1 is SGHDT and CDR2 is YYEEEE. The CDR3 runs to 15 residues. Here the CDR3 DNA reads TGTGCCAGCAGCTTGATCCTAGCGGGAGAGGGAACGCAGTATTTT. Amino acids: CASSLILAGEGTQYF.

The chain links TRBV30 to TRBJ2-1, with D perhaps assigned TRBD1 or TRBD2 (5 bases each). V lost 1 base, J lost 12 bases, and 10 bases lay in between. The CDR3 runs to 11 residues. In germline, CDR1 is GTSNPN, CDR2 SVGIG (reference sequence). CDR3 in DNA: TGTGCCTGGAGTGAGACGGGGCCGCAGTTCTTC. Its translation: CAWSETGPQFF.

The chain is built from TRBV18 and TRBJ2-3, with D uncertain. Germline V gene lookup returns CDR1 KGHSH and CDR2 LQKENI. The V gene lost 3 bases and the J gene lost 7 bases, with 8 bases spanning the gap. This CDR3 comprises 12 residues. CDR3 amino acids: CASSPETYTQYF. The CDR3 region has the DNA TGTGCCAGCTCACCCGAAACATATACGCAGTATTTT.

V gene TRBV27 combines with J gene TRBJ1-5, with a possible D match to TRBD1 (5 bases). Trimming removed 2 bases at V and 7 bases at J, with 12 bases between. CDR3 length: 14 residues. Germline V CDR1 and CDR2: MNHEY, SMNVEV (reference sequence). CDR3 bases: TGTGCCAGCAGTTTAGGGGGTCGATGGCAGCCCCAGCATTTT. This encodes CASSLGGRWQPQHF.

This clone was counted a single time. The chain links TRBV15 to TRBJ2-3, with a weak D call TRBD1 (6 bases). V lost 5 bases and J 1 base, leaving 10 bases between the germline ends. Germline lookup yields CDR1 LNHNV and CDR2 YYDKDF (reference sequence). CDR3 size: 14 residues. As DNA, the CDR3 is TGTGCCACCAGCCTAAGGACAGGCACAGATACGCAGTATTTT. It yields the protein CATSLRTGTDTQYF.

The V and J genes are TRBV28 and TRBJ2-6; TRBD1 might be the D (6 bases). Trimming removed 3 bases from V and 4 bases from J, with 13 bases in between. This CDR3 has 16 residues. The germline gives CDR1 MDHEN, CDR2 SYDVKM. The CDR3 protein is CASSFDRLDGANVLTF. Here the CDR3 DNA reads TGTGCCAGCAGTTTTGACAGGTTAGACGGGGCCAACGTCCTGACTTTC.

The chain recombines TRBV27 with TRBJ1-4, with D maybe TRBD1 (5 bases). CDR1 and CDR2 from the germline V gene are MNHEY and SMNVEV (reference sequence). The CDR3 loop spans 15 amino acids. Trimming took 6 bases from V and 1 from J, leaving 12 bases between them. CDR3: CASSITGGTNEKLFF. The CDR3 DNA is TGTGCCAGCAGCATAACGGGGGGAACTAATGAAAAACTGTTTTTT.

The chain employs TRBV28 and TRBJ2-7, with unresolved D. The germline CDR1 and CDR2 sequences are MDHEN and SYDVKM. V lost 8 bases and J lost 3, with 17 bases in between. The CDR3 is made up of 14 amino acids. CDR3 sequence: CASSTLGSFYEQYF. The CDR3 DNA reads as TGTGCCAGCTCTACTCTGGGCAGCTTCTACGAGCAGTACTTC.

V usage is TRBV6-5 and J usage is TRBJ2-7, with unresolved D. The CDR3 is 15 amino acids. V lost 0 bases, J lost 3 bases, and 12 bases lay in between. The germline V gene encodes CDR1 MNHEY and CDR2 SVGAGI. For the CDR3, the DNA is TGTGCCAGCAGTTACTCTCACGGACCCCTCTACGAGCAGTACTTC. Protein: CASSYSHGPLYEQYF.